This is a list of T cell receptor beta chains from one sample in a study of T-cell reconstitution after alpha-beta-depleted transplantation in children. TCRdb itself ran the PCR reads through MiXCR, one entry per CDR3 protein. The sample contains about 980,000 distinct CDR3 sequences, about 31% of which appear only once. The sample in question was PBMCs, mostly from graft donor cells, obtained 360 days after TCRalphabeta/CD19-depleted stem cell transplant. Receptors were obtained from a boy under two years old who had a stem cell transplant for SCID, so the T cells may come from the graft donor. CDR3s include the opening cysteine and the closing phenylalanine or tryptophan. The order of the fields is clone size, J gene, D gene, V gene, CDR3 protein, CDR3 DNA. The D gene is left open where the match is weak. Clone size is given for some rows only: seen once, a few or many times, or a class if the clone is expanded.

NA	TRBJ2-3	NA	TRBV12-3/TRBV12-4	CASSATLPSTDTQYF	TGTGCCAGCAGTGCGACCCTTCCTAGCACAGATACGCAGTATTTT
NA	TRBJ2-1	NA	TRBV7-7	CASSLDKSSYNEQFF	TGTGCCAGCAGCTTAGACAAAAGCTCCTACAATGAGCAGTTCTTC
NA	TRBJ1-1	NA	TRBV20-1	CSARDHSGTEAFF	TGCAGTGCTAGAGATCATTCAGGGACTGAAGCTTTCTTT
few	TRBJ1-1	NA	TRBV5-5	CASTREDSEAFF	TGTGCCAGCACCCGAGAGGACAGTGAAGCTTTCTTT
NA	TRBJ2-4	NA	TRBV2	CASGLAKNIQYF	TGTGCCTCGGGGCTAGCCAAAAACATTCAGTACTTC
NA	TRBJ1-3	NA	TRBV18	CASSPVPDSSGNTIYF	TGTGCCAGCTCACCCGTACCTGACTCCTCTGGAAACACCATATATTTT
NA	TRBJ2-6	NA	TRBV5-1	CASSLGGNAVAGANVLTF	TGCGCCAGCAGCTTAGGGGGGAACGCAGTCGCTGGGGCCAACGTCCTGACTTTC
NA	TRBJ2-4	TRBD2	TRBV11-2	CASSPTTSGGTPNKNIQYF	TGTGCCAGCAGCCCTACTACTAGCGGGGGTACCCCTAACAAAAACATTCAGTACTTC
NA	TRBJ2-7	NA	TRBV6-5	CASSYSGGKGGNLYEQYF	TGTGCCAGCAGTTACTCCGGTGGAAAGGGGGGGAACCTCTACGAGCAGTACTTC
NA	TRBJ1-6	TRBD1	TRBV19	CASNDRASSYNSPLHF	TGTGCCAGCAACGACAGGGCGAGCTCCTATAATTCACCCCTCCACTTT
few	TRBJ2-1	TRBD2	TRBV20-1	CSARGTSGVYEQFF	TGCAGTGCTAGGGGGACTAGTGGTGTCTATGAGCAGTTCTTC
NA	TRBJ2-2	NA	TRBV7-6	CASRISNTGELFF	TGTGCCAGCAGGATCTCGAACACCGGGGAGCTGTTTTTT
NA	TRBJ1-5	NA	TRBV6-2/TRBV6-3	CASSPMGDVGQPQHF	TGTGCCAGCAGCCCCATGGGGGACGTGGGTCAGCCCCAGCATTTT
NA	TRBJ1-2	TRBD1	TRBV20-1	CSASPGQGIYGYTF	TGCAGTGCCTCACCGGGACAGGGTATCTATGGCTACACCTTC
NA	TRBJ1-2	TRBD1	TRBV5-1	CASRHRDRSEYGYTF	TGCGCCAGCCGCCACCGGGACAGGAGTGAGTATGGCTACACCTTC
many	TRBJ2-7	TRBD1	TRBV28	CASSRQGFSYEQYF	TGTGCCAGCAGCAGACAGGGCTTCTCCTACGAGCAGTACTTC
NA	TRBJ1-1	NA	TRBV7-2	CASSSGTKNTEAFF	TGTGCCAGCAGTTCCGGGACAAAGAACACTGAAGCTTTCTTT
NA	TRBJ2-3	NA	TRBV7-8	CASSLGELSTDTQYF	TGTGCCAGCAGCTTAGGGGAGCTGAGCACAGATACGCAGTATTTT
NA	TRBJ2-1	NA	TRBV11-2	CASSLSTDTQQFF	TGTGCCAGCAGCTTGTCGACGGATACCCAGCAGTTCTTC
NA	TRBJ2-1	NA	TRBV12-3/TRBV12-4	CASSSLRERLNEQFF	TGTGCCAGCAGCTCCCTGAGGGAAAGGTTGAATGAGCAGTTCTTC
few	TRBJ1-5	NA	TRBV11-2	CASSLEVRGAKGNQPQHF	TGTGCCAGCAGCTTAGAGGTCCGGGGGGCGAAGGGGAATCAGCCCCAGCATTTT
few	TRBJ2-1	NA	TRBV28	CASSTPTAKNEQFF	TGTGCCAGCAGTACCCCGACAGCTAAAAATGAGCAGTTCTTC
few	TRBJ2-7	NA	TRBV10-3	CAISEQPDLPYEQYF	TGTGCCATCAGTGAGCAACCGGACCTACCCTACGAGCAGTACTTC
many	TRBJ2-5	TRBD2	TRBV2	CASSAARDYRGETQYF	TGTGCCAGCAGTGCTGCCAGGGACTATCGAGGGGAGACCCAGTACTTC
few	TRBJ2-2	TRBD1	TRBV5-1	CASSLVVGDVGTGGTTNTGELFF	TGCGCCAGCAGCTTGGTAGTTGGTGATGTGGGGACAGGGGGTACCACGAACACCGGGGAGCTGTTTTTT
NA	TRBJ2-3	NA	TRBV12-3/TRBV12-4	CASSLGASAIYNTDTQYF	TGTGCCAGCAGTTTAGGGGCTAGCGCGATATACAACACAGATACGCAGTATTTT